This T cell receptor (beta chain) was found in a study of blood T cell repertoires in COVID-19. About the research overall: PBMCs, B-cell-depleted T cells, or T cells were the source of the cDNA or gDNA that made up the material.

The count of this clone is one. Trimming removed 4 bases at V and 4 bases at J, with 13 bases between. The germline V gene has CDR1 KGHSH and CDR2 LQKENI. The CDR3 contains 15 residues. This table comes from immunoSEQ multiplex PCR, and its TCRdb copy is limited to in-frame clones, with some not included. The table shows tens of thousands of clones, with over 70% occurring only once. The chain carries TRBV18 and TRBJ1-4; D possibly corresponds to TRBD1 (6 bases). The sample consisted of peripheral blood. This clonotype originated in a woman in her 50s with active or convalescent COVID-19. CDR3 region: CASSLGRGSNEKLFF. CDR3 coding DNA: TGTGCCAGCTCACTCGGCAGGGGAAGTAATGAAAAACTGTTTTTT. Using reference TRBV18 and TRBJ1-4 for the parts outside the CDR3, the full variable domain is NAGVMQNPRHLVRRRGQEARLRCSPMKGHSHVYWYRQLPEEGLKFMVYLQKENIIDESGMPKERFSAEFPKEGPSILRIQQVVRGDSAAYFCASSLGRGSNEKLFFGSGTQLSVL.